This section outlines one TCR beta chain sequence together with its context. TCRdb keeps only in-frame clones here, not all; method: immunoSEQ multiplex PCR. The table lists tens of thousands of clones, over 75% of them singletons. CDR1 MDHEN and CDR2 SYDVKM come from the germline V gene. V trimming: 4 bases; J trimming: 17 bases; junction bases outside the gene matches: 9. The CDR3 runs to 12 residues. The record originates from a study of OX40 agonist ivuxolimab in advanced cancers. The source of this sequence is an adult with an advanced solid tumor such as melanoma, head and neck, liver or kidney cancer. The sequencing here drew on CD4+ or CD8+ T cells sorted from blood, taken in a trial of the OX40 agonist ivuxolimab. The chain joins TRBV28 to TRBJ1-4, with 8 bases that match TRBD1. Here the CDR3 DNA reads TGTGCCAGCAGTTCGGACAGGGATTGGCTTTTTTTT. Its protein product is CASSSDRDWLFF.